The clone carrying this T cell receptor (beta chain) has at least ten counts. As yet, its antigen is unknown. Time point given: newly diagnosed GD, antithyroid drugs for less than 3 months. TCR sequences were obtained from RNA taken from PBMCs. The data belong to a study of regulatory T cells in long-lasting Graves disease. Study-wide findings and caveats: With a small sample size, accuracy may have been reduced.

The CDR3 length is 16 residues. V lost 5 bases and J lost 2; bases outside the gene matches: 10. Germline V gene sequence: CDR1 MDHEN, CDR2 SYDVKM. Building the TCR beta libraries relied on iRepertoire HTBI primers, and CDR3 regions underwent Arm-PCR. TCRdb re-called the multiplex PCR reads with MiXCR, one entry per CDR3 protein. The table records 500,000 or so distinct CDR3 sequences, about 15% of them present only once. These data were also reused for a study on T cells in Graves' hyperthyroidism and ophthalmopathy. That report notes: Before onset, by a median of approximately 5.9 months, the model predicted ophthalmopathy.

The sequenced sample was peripheral blood mononuclear cells (PBMCs), obtained at new diagnosis, from a patient treated with antithyroid drugs. The gene calls are TRBV28 and TRBJ2-7; 9 positions agree with TRBD1. This sequence originates from a woman aged 45-59 years with Graves disease. This chain's CDR3 is CASSPLPGTGTYEQYF. CDR3 in DNA: TGTGCCAGCAGTCCTCTTCCGGGGACAGGGACCTACGAGCAGTACTTC.